A selection of T cell receptor beta chains follows, all from one sample in a study of blood T cell repertoires in COVID-19. TCRdb's table, derived via immunoSEQ multiplex PCR, lists solely in-frame clones and lacks some. There are about 430,000 clones in the sample; 80% to 90% occur only once, and 0.95% to 1.2% lies in the top ten. The material sequenced was PBMCs or T cells enriched from blood (not recorded which). The receptors were gathered from a young man who had recovered from COVID-19. Both conserved end residues are part of each CDR3.

>TRBJ1-5|TRBV4-1
CASSQTQGASQPQHF
>TRBJ1-1|TRBV9
CASSVGRDTEAFF
>TRBJ1-2|TRBV9
CASSVVGGRGYTF
>TRBJ2-7|TRBV15
CATSKLPGQGAHEQYF
>TRBJ2-7|TRBV12-3/TRBV12-4
CASGSRYEQYF
>TRBJ2-3|TRBV5-6
CASSSTSGLGDTQYF
>TRBJ1-1|TRBV12-3/TRBV12-4
CASSLWRVGEAFF
>TRBJ2-7|TRBV7-9
CASSLLPYEQYF
>TRBJ1-3|TRBV19
CASSINGRSIYF
>TRBJ2-7|TRBV5-1
CASSSSPGGYEQYF
>TRBJ1-2|TRBV2
CASSVVVNYGYTF
>TRBJ2-6|TRBV18
CASSTARTSEISGANVLTF
>TRBJ1-1|TRBV12-5
CASGPGTANTEAFF
>TRBJ2-2|TRBV19
CASTVTGELFF
>TRBJ1-2|TRBV9
CASSVGTGNYGYTF
>TRBJ1-2|TRBV19
CASNPNSVYGYTF
>TRBJ2-5|TRBV30
CAWSPRTEETQYF
>TRBJ1-3|TRBV14
CASSQDTGNNGNTIYF
>TRBJ1-5|TRBV10-3
CAISESVEGNQPQHF
>TRBJ2-5|TRBV16
CASSQVRVGGQYF
>TRBJ1-5|TRBV6-2/TRBV6-3
CASRLGPQPQHF
>TRBJ1-5|TRBV28
CASRGQGVNQPQHF
>TRBJ1-1|TRBV10-2
CASSVSERGAFF
>TRBJ2-1|TRBV29-1
CSGGGLAGWEQFF
>TRBJ1-6|TRBV9
CASSAQGAMDSPLHF
>TRBJ2-2|TRBV28
CASSGPGTGGTGELFF
>TRBJ1-5|TRBV18
CASSPSRGLTQPQHF
>TRBJ2-1|TRBV7-8
CASSPGLRNNEQFF
>TRBJ2-2|TRBV21-1
CGLREGGQRTYTGELFF
>TRBJ2-7|TRBV27
CASSLSVTSVSYEQYF
>TRBJ1-2|TRBV28
CASSLYSPLGTGSGYTF
>TRBJ2-3|TRBV19
CASSIANTPTDTQYF
>TRBJ2-7|TRBV5-1
CASSLREETYEQYF
>TRBJ2-2|TRBV6-5
CASRMRGNTGELFF
>TRBJ2-7|TRBV5-1
CASSPSSSYEQYF
>TRBJ2-6|TRBV5-6
CASSGTGSGANVLTF
>TRBJ2-3|TRBV30
CAWSEEVTSYFTDTQYF
>TRBJ2-2|TRBV6-5
CATVEGTGELFF
>TRBJ1-5|TRBV7-2
CASSLGPVGQPQHF
>TRBJ2-7|TRBV7-9
CASTLRSAGNYEQYF
>TRBJ2-3|TRBV7-6
CASSFGGGTDTQYF
>TRBJ2-2|TRBV10-3
CATKDREVSGELFF
>TRBJ2-1|TRBV19
CASSPGGLALYNEQFF
>TRBJ1-1|TRBV12-3/TRBV12-4
CASSLERAEAFF
>TRBJ2-1|TRBV5-6
CASTLILRGGNEQFF
>TRBJ1-5|TRBV7-8
CASSLGLSNQPQHF
>TRBJ2-7|TRBV7-9
CASSSPGLLYEQYF
>TRBJ1-1|TRBV24-1
CATRQDMNTEAFF
>TRBJ1-5|TRBV28
CASSTLTGVQPQHF
>TRBJ2-7|TRBV10-3
CAISELGGDEQYF
>TRBJ2-3|TRBV28
CASSRSSALGDTQYF
>TRBJ1-2|TRBV15
CATSRDRSAGGSYTF
>TRBJ2-6|TRBV30
CAWRLLGGHGANVLTF
>TRBJ2-3|TRBV25-1
CASSGHTDTQYF
>TRBJ1-2|TRBV29-1
CSVAFLVDQRGYTF